This T cell receptor (beta chain) was sequenced in a study of blood T cells in healthy people across ages. Using a J-beta primer mix together with a sample-barcoded 5' primer, a second PCR was run for about 6 to 11 cycles. All cDNA molecules were each tagged by a template-switch adaptor with 12 random nucleotides. TCRdb passed the 5' RACE reads through MiXCR, listing each CDR3 protein once. This table has more than 800,000 distinct CDR3 sequences, around 45% appearing once. Notes on this clonotype: Its specificity is unknown.

Study results and caveats: Not knowing donor CMV status may have confounded expanded clonotype changes. More naive CD4+ cells and higher diversity were found in long-lived than in aged donors.

V lost 7 bases to trimming and J lost 3 bases, with 7 bases between them. From germline, CDR1 is SGHAT and CDR2 FQNNGV. The CDR3 length is 11 residues. The V gene is TRBV11-2, the J gene TRBJ2-7; D remains ambiguous. This receptor was identified in a woman aged 60-75 years in good health. The sequenced material came from blood. CDR3 sequence: CASNSLYEQYF. CDR3 bases: TGTGCCAGCAACTCCCTCTACGAGCAGTACTTC.